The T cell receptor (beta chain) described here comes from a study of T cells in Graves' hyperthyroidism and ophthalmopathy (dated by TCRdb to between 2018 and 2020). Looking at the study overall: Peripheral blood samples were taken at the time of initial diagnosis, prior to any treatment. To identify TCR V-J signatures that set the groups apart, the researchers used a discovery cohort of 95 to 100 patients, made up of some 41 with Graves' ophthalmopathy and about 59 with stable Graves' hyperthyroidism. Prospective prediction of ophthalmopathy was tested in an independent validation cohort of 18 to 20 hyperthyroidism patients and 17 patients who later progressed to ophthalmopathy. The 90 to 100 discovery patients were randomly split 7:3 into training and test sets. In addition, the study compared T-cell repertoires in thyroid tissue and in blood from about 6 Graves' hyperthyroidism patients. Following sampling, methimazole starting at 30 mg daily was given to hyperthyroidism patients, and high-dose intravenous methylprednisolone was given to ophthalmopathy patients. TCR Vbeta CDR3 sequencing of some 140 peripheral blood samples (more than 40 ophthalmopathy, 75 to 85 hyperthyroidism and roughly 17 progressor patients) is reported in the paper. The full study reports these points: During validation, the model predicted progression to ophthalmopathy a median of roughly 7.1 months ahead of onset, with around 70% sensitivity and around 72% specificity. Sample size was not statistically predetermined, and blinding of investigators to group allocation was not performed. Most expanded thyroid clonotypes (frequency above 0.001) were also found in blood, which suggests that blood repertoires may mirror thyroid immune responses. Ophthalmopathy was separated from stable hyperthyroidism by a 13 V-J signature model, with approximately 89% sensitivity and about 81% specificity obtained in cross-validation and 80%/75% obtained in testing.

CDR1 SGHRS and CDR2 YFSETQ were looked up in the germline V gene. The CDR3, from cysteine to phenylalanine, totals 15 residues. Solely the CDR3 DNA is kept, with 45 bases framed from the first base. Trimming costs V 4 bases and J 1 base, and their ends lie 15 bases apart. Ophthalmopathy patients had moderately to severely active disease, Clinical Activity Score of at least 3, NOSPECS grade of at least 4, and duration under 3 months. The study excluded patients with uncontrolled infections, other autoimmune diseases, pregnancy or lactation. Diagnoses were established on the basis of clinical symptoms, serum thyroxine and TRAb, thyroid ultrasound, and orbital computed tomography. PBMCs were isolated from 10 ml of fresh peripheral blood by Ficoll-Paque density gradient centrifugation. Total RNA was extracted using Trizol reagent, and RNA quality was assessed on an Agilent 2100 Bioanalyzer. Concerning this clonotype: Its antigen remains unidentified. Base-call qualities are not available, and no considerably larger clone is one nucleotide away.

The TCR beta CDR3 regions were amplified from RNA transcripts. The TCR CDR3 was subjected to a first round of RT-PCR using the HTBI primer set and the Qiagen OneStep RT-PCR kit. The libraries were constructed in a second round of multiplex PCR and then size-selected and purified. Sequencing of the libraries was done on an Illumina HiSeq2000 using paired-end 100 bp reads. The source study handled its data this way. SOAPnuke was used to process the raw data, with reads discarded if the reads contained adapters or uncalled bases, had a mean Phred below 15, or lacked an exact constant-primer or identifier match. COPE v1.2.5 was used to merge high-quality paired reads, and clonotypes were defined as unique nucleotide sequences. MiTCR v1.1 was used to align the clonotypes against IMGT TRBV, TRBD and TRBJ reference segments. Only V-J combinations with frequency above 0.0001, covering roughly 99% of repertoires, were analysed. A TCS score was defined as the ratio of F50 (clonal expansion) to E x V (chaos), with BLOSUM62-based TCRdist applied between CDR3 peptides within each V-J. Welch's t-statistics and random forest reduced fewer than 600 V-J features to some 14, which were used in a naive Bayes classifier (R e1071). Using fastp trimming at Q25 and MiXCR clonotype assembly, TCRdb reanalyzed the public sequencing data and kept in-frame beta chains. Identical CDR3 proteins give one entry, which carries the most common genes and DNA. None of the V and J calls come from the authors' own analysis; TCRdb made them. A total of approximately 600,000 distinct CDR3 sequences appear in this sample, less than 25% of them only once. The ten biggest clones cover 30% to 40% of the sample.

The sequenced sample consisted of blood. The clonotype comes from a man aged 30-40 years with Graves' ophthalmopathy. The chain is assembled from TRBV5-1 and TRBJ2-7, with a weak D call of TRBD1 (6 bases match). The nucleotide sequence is TGCGCCAGCAGCGCGGCCGGGACACAATCCTACGAGCAGTACTTC. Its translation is CASSAAGTQSYEQYF.